This T cell receptor (beta chain) was retrieved from a study of OX40 agonist ivuxolimab in advanced cancers. V lost 4 bases, J lost 5 bases, and 12 bases lay in between. Germline V CDR1 and CDR2: LGHNA, YSLEER. The CDR3 spans 14 residues. Data came from immunoSEQ multiplex PCR; TCRdb stores just in-frame clones and leaves some out. The table shows under 25,000 clones, with 74% occurring only once. This sequence was found in an adult with an advanced solid tumor such as melanoma, head and neck, liver or kidney cancer. The chain combines TRBV4-3 with TRBJ1-5, with a possible D match to TRBD1 (5 bases). The sample was CD4+ or CD8+ T cells sorted from blood, taken in a trial of the OX40 agonist ivuxolimab. As DNA, the CDR3 is TGCGCCAGCAGCCCTGGACATTGGGATCAGCCCCAGCATTTT. Residues: CASSPGHWDQPQHF.